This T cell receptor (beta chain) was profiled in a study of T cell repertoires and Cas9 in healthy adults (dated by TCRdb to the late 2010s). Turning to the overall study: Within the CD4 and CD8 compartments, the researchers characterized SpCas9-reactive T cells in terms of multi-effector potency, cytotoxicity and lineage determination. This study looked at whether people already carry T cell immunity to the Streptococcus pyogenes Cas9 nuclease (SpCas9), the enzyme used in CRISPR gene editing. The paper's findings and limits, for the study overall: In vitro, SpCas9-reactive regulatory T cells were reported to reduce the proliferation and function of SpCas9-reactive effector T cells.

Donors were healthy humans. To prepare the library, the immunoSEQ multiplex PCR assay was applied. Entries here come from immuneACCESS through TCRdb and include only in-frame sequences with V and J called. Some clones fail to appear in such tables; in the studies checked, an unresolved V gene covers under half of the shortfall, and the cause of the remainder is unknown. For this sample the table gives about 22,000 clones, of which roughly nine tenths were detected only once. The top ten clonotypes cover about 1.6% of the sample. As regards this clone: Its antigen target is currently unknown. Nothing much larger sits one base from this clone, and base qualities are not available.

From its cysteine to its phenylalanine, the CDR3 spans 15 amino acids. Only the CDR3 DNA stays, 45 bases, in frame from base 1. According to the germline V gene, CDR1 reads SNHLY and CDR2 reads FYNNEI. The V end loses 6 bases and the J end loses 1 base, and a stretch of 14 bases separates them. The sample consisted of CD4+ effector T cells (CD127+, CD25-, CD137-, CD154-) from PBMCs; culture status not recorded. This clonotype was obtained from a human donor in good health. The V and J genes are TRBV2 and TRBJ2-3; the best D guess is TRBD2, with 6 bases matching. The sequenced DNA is TGTGCCAGCAGCGGCGGGACGGACCGCACAGATACGCAGTATTTT. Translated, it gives CASSGGTDRTDTQYF.